This TCR beta chain was found in a study of T-cell memory formation after mild COVID-19. MiXCR, applied by TCRdb to the 5' RACE reads, yields one record per CDR3 protein. The data hold about 400,000 distinct CDR3 sequences, with roughly 24% observed a single time. The length of the CDR3 is 16 residues. CDR1 SGHVS and CDR2 FNYEAQ come from the germline V gene. The V and J ends lost 4 bases and 2 bases respectively, with 17 bases between them. Sequenced sample: PBMCs or a T cell subset sorted from them (not recorded which). This rearrangement joins TRBV7-6 to TRBJ2-5; D possibly corresponds to TRBD2 (5 bases). The sequence came from an adult woman who had mild COVID-19 (a few samples of this study predate the infection). Cell type and time point are not known. The CDR3 reads CASSWPRAGEQETQYF. The CDR3, as DNA: TGTGCCAGCAGCTGGCCACGGGCGGGTGAGCAAGAGACCCAGTACTTC.